The clone carrying this T cell receptor (beta chain) showed up many times. Its antigen is still unknown. Trimming removed 5 bases from V and 1 base from J; junction bases left unmatched: 7. The CDR3 sequence is 15 residues long. Germline lookup yields CDR1 SGHVS and CDR2 FNYEAQ. These data come from a study of response to subunit inactivated influenza vaccine. Overall study findings and caveats: Each seasonal influenza vaccination, the authors suggested, recruits few new T cells.

From the RT-PCR reads, TCRdb called clonotypes with MiXCR, one entry per CDR3 protein. Of 700,000 to 800,000 distinct CDR3 sequences listed, about a fifth are singletons. Sequenced material: PBMCs from blood, taken more than 4 days after vaccination. This rearrangement joins TRBV7-6 to TRBJ2-7, with 8 bases identical to TRBD2. The sequence was obtained from a man in his fifties who received an inactivated influenza vaccine. Here the CDR3 reads CASSAESGGSYEQYF. The CDR3 region has the DNA TGTGCCAGCAGCGCAGAGAGCGGGGGATCCTACGAGCAGTACTTC.